The rows below give T cell receptor beta chains drawn from one sample of a study of shared clonotypes between healthy human individuals. Only in-frame clones appear in the TCRdb table, and some are missing; sequencing was by immunoSEQ multiplex PCR. The sample shows over 2 million clones, approximately 95% of them seen only once. Sequencing used naive CD8+ T cells sorted from blood. The receptors were sampled from a man between 18 and 29 years old in good health. Each CDR3 is given with its conserved first and last residue. A D gene is named only where the DNA matches it firmly. Expanded clones get a size class; other rows say once, few or many, or leave the size out.

>17|-|once|TRBJ2-1|TRBV4-3
CASSQESTRRSWNEQFF
TGCGCCAGCAGCCAAGAAAGTACGCGCCGAAGTTGGAATGAGCAGTTCTTC
>14|TRBD1|-|TRBJ2-3|TRBV27
CASSLGQGSDTQYF
TGTGCCAGCAGTTTAGGACAGGGTTCAGATACGCAGTATTTT
>13|-|-|TRBJ2-7|TRBV7-9
CASSSSGSYEQYF
TGTGCCAGCAGCTCCTCCGGGAGCTACGAGCAGTACTTC
>14|-|-|TRBJ2-5|TRBV9
CASSVEAYQETQYF
TGTGCCAGCAGCGTAGAGGCGTACCAAGAGACCCAGTACTTC
>13|-|once|TRBJ2-7|TRBV6-4
CASSDSAGREQYF
TGTGCCAGCAGTGACTCGGCAGGACGCGAGCAGTACTTC
>13|-|-|TRBJ2-3|TRBV10-3
CAINSGSTDTQYF
TGTGCCATCAATAGCGGCAGCACAGATACGCAGTATTTT
>15|-|-|TRBJ1-4|TRBV7-9
CASSPPSGHLEKLFF
TGTGCCAGCAGCCCACCGTCGGGACATCTTGAAAAACTGTTTTTT
>14|-|-|TRBJ2-7|TRBV19
CASSIGRGAYEQYF
TGTGCCAGTAGTATCGGTCGGGGTGCCTACGAGCAGTACTTC
>12|-|-|TRBJ1-1|TRBV4-1
CASSGVNTEAFF
TGCGCCAGCAGTGGGGTGAACACTGAAGCTTTCTTT
>21|TRBD2|-|TRBJ2-3|TRBV10-3
CAISDRDRPGLAGGDADTQYF
TGTGCCATCAGTGACCGCGACAGACCGGGACTAGCGGGAGGGGATGCAGATACGCAGTATTTT
>14|-|-|TRBJ2-3|TRBV4-1
CASSQVDRTDTQYF
TGCGCCAGCAGCCAGGTAGACAGGACAGATACGCAGTATTTT
>15|TRBD2|-|TRBJ2-1|TRBV29-1
CSVAASGSVYNEQFF
TGCAGCGTTGCGGCTAGCGGGAGCGTCTACAATGAGCAGTTCTTC
>15|TRBD2|-|TRBJ2-7|TRBV4-3
CASSQGSGSGYEQYF
TGCGCCAGCAGCCAGGGCAGCGGGAGCGGCTACGAGCAGTACTTC
>14|-|-|TRBJ2-1|TRBV10-2
CASRSGKLGNEQFF
TGCGCCAGCAGGTCAGGGAAGCTAGGCAATGAGCAGTTCTTC
>13|-|-|TRBJ1-1|TRBV29-1
CSVEDWRDTEAFF
TGCAGCGTTGAAGACTGGAGAGACACTGAAGCTTTCTTT
>15|-|-|TRBJ2-3|TRBV4-3
CASSQDLGGADTQYF
TGCGCCAGCAGCCAAGATTTAGGCGGGGCAGATACGCAGTATTTT
>13|-|-|TRBJ2-7|TRBV13
CASSLAGDYEQYF
TGTGCCAGCAGCTTAGCGGGAGACTACGAGCAGTACTTC
>16|-|once|TRBJ2-1|TRBV7-2
CASSLDTGALYNEQFF
TGTGCCAGCAGCTTAGACACCGGGGCACTCTACAATGAGCAGTTCTTC
>13|-|-|TRBJ1-2|TRBV7-8
CASSFNGGDGYTF
TGTGCCAGCAGTTTCAACGGGGGAGATGGCTACACCTTC
>13|TRBD1|-|TRBJ2-1|TRBV28
CASSLQSGQGKFF
TGTGCCAGCAGTTTACAATCAGGACAGGGGAAGTTCTTC
>15|TRBD1|-|TRBJ1-2|TRBV11-2
CASSTRQGAAHGYTF
TGTGCCAGCAGCACCCGACAGGGGGCCGCCCATGGCTACACCTTC
>16|TRBD1|-|TRBJ1-5|TRBV2
CASRGDRGDSNQPQHF
TGTGCCAGCAGAGGGGACAGGGGCGATAGCAATCAGCCCCAGCATTTT
>13|TRBD2|-|TRBJ2-7|TRBV13
CASSSGGFHEQYF
TGTGCCAGCAGTTCGGGAGGCTTCCACGAGCAGTACTTC
>14|-|-|TRBJ2-7|TRBV11-2
CASSSVAGSYEQYF
TGTGCCAGCAGCTCGGTCGCGGGCTCCTACGAGCAGTACTTC
>13|-|-|TRBJ2-2|TRBV27
CASSFMGTGELFF
TGTGCCAGCAGTTTTATGGGAACAGGGGAGCTGTTTTTT
>16|-|once|TRBJ1-1|TRBV4-3
CASSQDFGAGNTEAFF
TGCGCCAGCAGCCAAGATTTTGGGGCAGGGAACACTGAAGCTTTCTTT
>14|-|-|TRBJ2-2|TRBV2
CASSETGNTGELFF
TGTGCCAGCAGTGAAACCGGGAACACCGGGGAGCTGTTTTTT
>16|TRBD1|-|TRBJ2-7|TRBV5-1
CASSLLGDSIPYEQYF
TGCGCCAGCAGCTTGTTGGGGGACAGCATACCCTACGAGCAGTACTTC
>15|TRBD2|-|TRBJ2-3|TRBV27
CASSLLAGVTDTQYF
TGTGCCAGCAGTTTACTAGCGGGAGTCACAGATACGCAGTATTTT
>14|-|-|TRBJ2-7|TRBV5-1
CASSPQGPSYEQYF
TGCGCCAGCAGCCCGCAGGGGCCTTCATACGAGCAGTACTTC
>11|-|-|TRBJ2-1|TRBV6-6
CASSYGMEQFF
TGTGCCAGCAGTTATGGTATGGAGCAGTTCTTC
>15|-|few|TRBJ1-5|TRBV4-1
CASSQVAGGNQPQHF
TGCGCCAGCAGCCAAGTCGCTGGGGGCAATCAGCCCCAGCATTTT
>16|TRBD2|-|TRBJ2-7|TRBV7-9
CASTEWEGGNSYEQYF
TGTGCCAGCACCGAATGGGAGGGAGGGAATTCCTACGAGCAGTACTTC
>16|-|-|TRBJ2-3|TRBV7-9
CASSPRAGTTTDTQYF
TGTGCCAGCAGCCCGAGAGCAGGGACAACCACAGATACGCAGTATTTT
>16|-|-|TRBJ1-2|TRBV11-2
CASSPQPDEGVFGYTF
TGTGCCAGCAGCCCCCAACCCGACGAGGGGGTTTTTGGCTACACCTTC
>15|TRBD1|few|TRBJ1-2|TRBV4-1
CASSQVGDRIYGYTF
TGCGCCAGCAGCCAAGTGGGGGACAGGATCTATGGCTACACCTTC
>13|-|-|TRBJ1-2|TRBV7-9
CASSSWTAYGYTF
TGTGCCAGCAGCTCCTGGACAGCCTATGGCTACACCTTC
>15|TRBD2|-|TRBJ2-3|TRBV28
CASSHYSGSTDTQYF
TGTGCCAGCAGTCATTATAGCGGGAGCACAGATACGCAGTATTTT
>16|TRBD1|-|TRBJ2-7|TRBV4-1
CASSQEGQGASYEQYF
TGCGCCAGCAGCCAAGAAGGCCAGGGGGCTTCCTACGAGCAGTACTTC
>17|TRBD1|-|TRBJ2-3|TRBV5-6
CASSLWGGQGPPDTQYF
TGTGCCAGCAGCTTGTGGGGGGGACAGGGGCCCCCAGATACGCAGTATTTT
>13|-|-|TRBJ2-5|TRBV5-4
CASRRDSGETQYF
TGTGCCAGCAGACGGGACAGCGGGGAGACCCAGTACTTC
>14|-|-|TRBJ2-7|TRBV5-6
CASSLVRGSYEQYF
TGTGCCAGCAGCTTGGTTAGGGGATCCTACGAGCAGTACTTC
>13|-|-|TRBJ2-2|TRBV9
CASSAENSGELFF
TGTGCCAGCAGCGCAGAAAACAGCGGGGAGCTGTTTTTT
>18|TRBD2|-|TRBJ2-2|TRBV11-2
CASSSAGTSAANTGELFF
TGTGCCAGCAGCTCCGCCGGGACTAGCGCTGCGAACACCGGGGAGCTGTTTTTT
>17|-|-|TRBJ1-4|TRBV4-1
CASSQIPAPSTNEKLFF
TGCGCCAGCAGCCAAATACCCGCGCCCTCAACTAATGAAAAACTGTTTTTT
>17|-|-|TRBJ1-5|TRBV19
CASSIVPFRVGNQPQHF
TGTGCCAGTAGTATAGTTCCGTTCCGGGTCGGCAATCAGCCCCAGCATTTT
>12|-|-|TRBJ1-3|TRBV2
CASSDASGTIYF
TGTGCCAGCAGTGACGCTTCCGGCACCATATATTTT
>15|TRBD1|-|TRBJ1-1|TRBV27
CASSLSQGAWTEAFF
TGTGCCAGCAGTCTATCACAGGGGGCGTGGACTGAAGCTTTCTTT
>15|-|-|TRBJ2-7|TRBV6-1
CASSDGPTQNYEQYF
TGTGCCAGCAGTGACGGACCCACGCAGAACTACGAGCAGTACTTC
>12|-|-|TRBJ2-7|TRBV18
CASSPGSYEQYF
TGTGCCAGCTCACCGGGGTCCTACGAGCAGTACTTC
>16|TRBD2|-|TRBJ2-1|TRBV7-9
CASSHLAGGPENEQFF
TGTGCCAGCAGCCATCTAGCGGGAGGGCCTGAGAATGAGCAGTTCTTC
>16|-|-|TRBJ2-2|TRBV2
CASSDGRPDYTGELFF
TGTGCCAGCAGTGATGGTAGACCCGACTACACCGGGGAGCTGTTTTTT
>11|-|few|TRBJ2-3|TRBV10-3
CAIRDTDTQYF
TGTGCCATCAGGGACACAGATACGCAGTATTTT
>14|TRBD2|-|TRBJ2-7|TRBV13
CASSPLAGGHEQYF
TGTGCCAGCAGTCCATTAGCGGGGGGGCACGAGCAGTACTTC
>11|-|-|TRBJ2-7|TRBV7-8
CATEDTDLQYF
TGTGCCACGGAGGACACCGATCTGCAGTACTTC